This is a list of T cell receptor beta chains from one sample in a study of shared clonotypes between healthy human individuals. TCRdb keeps only in-frame clones here, not all; method: immunoSEQ multiplex PCR. The sample consists of 550,000 to 750,000 clones, over 95% of them appearing once. Sequenced material: naive CD8+ T cells sorted from blood. The source is a woman aged 25-40 years in good health. Each CDR3 is given with its conserved first and last residue. The D gene is left open where the match is weak. A clone size is listed for some rows: how often the clone was seen (once, few, many), or a class if it is expanded.

TRBJ2-2,few,14,TRBV2,NA,TGTGCCAGCAATCACAAGGGACCCACCGGGGAGCTGTTTTTT,CASNHKGPTGELFF
TRBJ2-7,NA,13,TRBV29-1,NA,TGCAGCGTTTATCACCCCCTCTACGGCGAGCAGTACTTC,CSVYHPLYGEQYF
TRBJ2-1,NA,13,TRBV9,NA,TGTGCCAGCAGCGTCTACGAAACGAATGAGCAGTTCTTC,CASSVYETNEQFF
TRBJ2-7,NA,13,TRBV27,NA,TGTGCCAGCAGTTCCGGGGGATACTACGAGCAGTACTTC,CASSSGGYYEQYF
TRBJ1-1,few,11,TRBV12-5,NA,TGTGCTAGTGGTTTGTTGGGAGAAGCTTTCTTT,CASGLLGEAFF
TRBJ1-3,NA,12,TRBV2,NA,TGTGCCAGCAGTGACTCCCGGGACACCATATATTTT,CASSDSRDTIYF
TRBJ2-7,NA,14,TRBV10-2,NA,TGCGCCAGCAGTGAGCCCAGGGAGTCCTACGAGCAGTACTTC,CASSEPRESYEQYF
TRBJ1-1,few,14,TRBV6-5,NA,TGTGCCAGCAGTTACGGGGCAAAGGGCACTGAAGCTTTCTTT,CASSYGAKGTEAFF
TRBJ1-1,NA,13,TRBV10-2,NA,TGCGCCAGCAACCCCCGAACGAACACTGAAGCTTTCTTT,CASNPRTNTEAFF
TRBJ1-4,NA,15,TRBV28,NA,TGTGCCAGCAGTTTCGTGTCTGCAACTAATGAAAAACTGTTTTTT,CASSFVSATNEKLFF
TRBJ2-5,NA,15,TRBV6-1,TRBD2,TGTGCCAGCAGTGACGGACTAGCGGACCAAGAGGCCCAGTACTTC,CASSDGLADQEAQYF
TRBJ1-3,NA,14,TRBV6-5,NA,TGTGCCAGCAGTACCCCAGGGCCTGGAAACACCATATATTTT,CASSTPGPGNTIYF
TRBJ2-1,NA,16,TRBV18,TRBD2,TGTGCCAGCTCACCAGTGCAGCGGGAGTCCTACAATGAGCAGTTCTTC,CASSPVQRESYNEQFF
TRBJ2-7,NA,15,TRBV28,NA,TGTGCCAGCAGTTTCCCTGACACGAGCTCCTACGAGCAGTACTTC,CASSFPDTSSYEQYF
TRBJ2-7,NA,14,TRBV27,TRBD2,TGTGCCAGCAGTTCGACGACTAGCTTGCACGAGCAGTACTTC,CASSSTTSLHEQYF
TRBJ2-6,NA,15,TRBV11-3,NA,TGTGCCAGCAGCATAGGGGGACTGGGGGCCAACGTCCTGACTTTC,CASSIGGLGANVLTF
TRBJ1-1,NA,14,TRBV6-4,NA,TGTGCCAGCAGTCGCGGGCTGTGGAACACTGAAGCTTTCTTT,CASSRGLWNTEAFF
TRBJ2-7,once,16,TRBV2,NA,TGTGCCAGCACCCAACCCGCGGCTCAAGGGAGTCACGAGCAGTACTTC,CASTQPAAQGSHEQYF
TRBJ2-1,once,15,TRBV19,TRBD2,TGTGCCAGTAGTATAGATGCGGGAGGGTACAATGAGCAGTTCTTC,CASSIDAGGYNEQFF
TRBJ1-1,NA,14,TRBV28,TRBD1,TGTGCCAGCAGTTTGTCCAGGGGGGGGCCTGAAGCTTTCTTT,CASSLSRGGPEAFF
TRBJ2-5,NA,13,TRBV27,NA,TGTGCCAGCAGTTTTAGTCGTTGGGAGACCCAGTACTTC,CASSFSRWETQYF
TRBJ1-5,NA,12,TRBV2,NA,TGTGCCAGCAGTGAAGCTAGACTTACCCAGCATTTT,CASSEARLTQHF
TRBJ2-7,NA,15,TRBV7-8,NA,TGTGCCAGCAGCTTAAGTGCGGGACAGTCCTACGAGCAGTACTTC,CASSLSAGQSYEQYF
TRBJ1-5,NA,18,TRBV13,TRBD1,TGTGCCAGCAGCTTACGAGGGGGCGGAGGACCCAGCAATCAGCCCCAGCATTTT,CASSLRGGGGPSNQPQHF
TRBJ2-7,NA,13,TRBV12-5,NA,TGTGCTAGTGGATGGGACGGCTCCTACGAGCAGTACTTC,CASGWDGSYEQYF
TRBJ1-4,NA,15,TRBV27,NA,TGTGCCAGCAGTTTACGGGAACCAACTAATGAAAAACTGTTTTTT,CASSLREPTNEKLFF
TRBJ1-5,NA,13,TRBV19,NA,TGTGCCAGTAGTAGTGGGTTTAATCAGCCCCAGCATTTT,CASSSGFNQPQHF
TRBJ1-1,NA,14,TRBV6-4,TRBD1,TGTGCCAGCAGCGTGGGACAGGGGAACACTGAAGCTTTCTTT,CASSVGQGNTEAFF
TRBJ2-1,NA,15,TRBV9,TRBD2,TGTGCCAGCAGCGGGCCCGGGAGGCACTACAATGAGCAGTTCTTC,CASSGPGRHYNEQFF
TRBJ2-7,NA,13,TRBV4-1,NA,TGCGCCAGCAGCCAAGTTAGCTCCTACGAGCAGTACTTC,CASSQVSSYEQYF
TRBJ2-1,NA,12,TRBV30,NA,TGTGCCTGGAGTGTACGGGGAAGCGAGCAGTTCTTC,CAWSVRGSEQFF
TRBJ2-5,NA,14,TRBV28,NA,TGTGCCAGCAGTTTAGTAGTGGGCAGGGAGACCCAGTACTTC,CASSLVVGRETQYF
TRBJ2-1,NA,13,TRBV7-9,TRBD2,TGTGCCAGCAGCTTAGCTATACTAGCGGAGCAGTTCTTC,CASSLAILAEQFF
TRBJ2-5,NA,16,TRBV27,TRBD2,TGTGCCAGCAGTCTTGGACTAGCGGGAGGGCCCAAGACCCAGTACTTC,CASSLGLAGGPKTQYF
TRBJ2-7,NA,14,TRBV7-8,NA,TGTGCCAGCAGCCCTGGACGAGTAGGCTACGAGCAGTACTTC,CASSPGRVGYEQYF
TRBJ2-3,NA,13,TRBV7-9,NA,TGTGCCAGCAGCTTCGAAAACACAGATACGCAGTATTTT,CASSFENTDTQYF
TRBJ2-1,NA,14,TRBV15,NA,TGTGCCACCAGCTACGGAGAGGGGCGACGGGAGCAGTTCTTC,CATSYGEGRREQFF
TRBJ2-1,NA,16,TRBV28,TRBD1,TGTGCCAGCAGTTGGGTCGGGGCAGGGGGTCTAAATGAGCAGTTCTTC,CASSWVGAGGLNEQFF
TRBJ2-7,NA,15,TRBV28,NA,TGTGCCAGCAGCCAGCTCGGGGGAGTACGCTACGAGCAGTACTTC,CASSQLGGVRYEQYF
TRBJ2-1,NA,15,TRBV13,TRBD2,TGTGCCAGCAGCCGGACTAGCGAGGATCCCAATGAGCAGTTCTTC,CASSRTSEDPNEQFF
TRBJ1-5,NA,15,TRBV2,NA,TGTGCCAGCAGTGAAGGGGTACTCGACAATCAGCCCCAGCATTTT,CASSEGVLDNQPQHF
TRBJ2-7,NA,12,TRBV7-9,NA,TGTGCCAGCAGCACACTAGCTCCCCAGCAGTACTTC,CASSTLAPQQYF
TRBJ2-3,NA,14,TRBV9,NA,TGTGCCAGCAGCGTAGACCGGACCACAGATACGCAGTATTTT,CASSVDRTTDTQYF
TRBJ2-7,NA,15,TRBV7-9,TRBD1,TGTGCCAGCAGCACGAGGACAGGGAGCTCCTACGAGCAGTACTTC,CASSTRTGSSYEQYF